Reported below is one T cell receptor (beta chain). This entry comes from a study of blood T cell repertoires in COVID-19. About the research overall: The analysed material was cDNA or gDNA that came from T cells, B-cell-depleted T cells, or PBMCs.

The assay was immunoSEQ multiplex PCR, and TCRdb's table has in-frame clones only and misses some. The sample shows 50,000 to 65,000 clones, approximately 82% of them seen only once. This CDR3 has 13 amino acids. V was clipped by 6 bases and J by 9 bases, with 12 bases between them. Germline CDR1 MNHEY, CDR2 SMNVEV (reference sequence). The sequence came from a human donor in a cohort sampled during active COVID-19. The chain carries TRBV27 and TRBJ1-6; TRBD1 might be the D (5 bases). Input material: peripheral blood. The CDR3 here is CASRGWGASPLHF. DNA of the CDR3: TGTGCCAGCAGAGGATGGGGCGCTTCACCCCTCCACTTT.